Detailed here is one TCR beta chain. Antigen unknown. The method was immunoSEQ multiplex PCR; TCRdb's version includes in-frame clones alone and lacks a portion of them. In the table there are around 41,000 clones, around 90% of which are singletons. This sample stems from a study of PD-L1 blockade in urothelial cancer. General study results and limits: Lower than median blood TCR clonality before treatment predicted better survival.

This CDR3 comprises 14 residues. The germline V and J ends were trimmed by 0 bases and 7 bases, with 10 bases remaining between them. Per germline, CDR1 SGHTA and CDR2 FQGNSA. The gene calls are TRBV7-2 and TRBJ1-5; D gene unclear. The source was PBMCs, collected around atezolizumab (anti-PD-L1) treatment. This TCR came from an older woman with urothelial cancer. CDR3 protein: CASSLALSLQPQHF. DNA for the CDR3: TGTGCCAGCAGCTTAGCTCTTAGTCTACAGCCCCAGCATTTT.